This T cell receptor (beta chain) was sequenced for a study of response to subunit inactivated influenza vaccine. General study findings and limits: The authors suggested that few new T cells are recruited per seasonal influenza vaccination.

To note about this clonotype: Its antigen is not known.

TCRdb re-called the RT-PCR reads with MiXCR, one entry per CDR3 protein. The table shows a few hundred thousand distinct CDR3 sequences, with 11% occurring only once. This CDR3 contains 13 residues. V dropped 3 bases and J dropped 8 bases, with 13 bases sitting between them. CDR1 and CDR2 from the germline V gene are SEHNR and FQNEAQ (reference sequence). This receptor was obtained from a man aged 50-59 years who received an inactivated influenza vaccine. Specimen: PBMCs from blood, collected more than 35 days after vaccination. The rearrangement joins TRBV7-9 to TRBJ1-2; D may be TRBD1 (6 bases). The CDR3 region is CASSFRGGYGYTF. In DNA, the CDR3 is TGTGCCAGCAGCTTCAGGGGTGGCTACGGCTACACCTTC. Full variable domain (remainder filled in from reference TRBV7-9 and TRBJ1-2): DTGVSQNPRHKITKRGQNVTFRCDPISEHNRLYWYRQTLGQGPEFLTYFQNEAQLEKSRLLSDRFSAERPKGSFSTLEIQRTEQGDSAMYLCASSFRGGYGYTFGSGTRLTVV.